Listed below are T cell receptor beta chains from one sample, sequenced in a study of control samples from healthy donors and cancer patients. Repertoires were generated with immunoSEQ multiplex PCR, while TCRdb's copy carries only in-frame clones and drops some. In the table there are 99,000 or so clones, roughly 80% of which are singletons. The sequenced sample was blood. The receptors here all came from a woman aged 50 to 60 in good health. The CDR3 runs from the conserved cysteine through the conserved F or W. Fields, in order: clone size, V gene, D gene, J gene, CDR3 protein, CDR3 DNA. D genes are given only for firm matches. Size is omitted from some rows. Given values are once, few, many or a class for expanded clones.

clone_size: NA; v_call: TRBV7-2; d_call: TRBD2; j_call: TRBJ2-2; cdr3_aa: CASQRRLAGGELFF; cdr3_nt: TGTGCCAGCCAGAGACGGCTAGCGGGGGGGGAGCTGTTTTTT
clone_size: once; v_call: TRBV4-2; d_call: TRBD1; j_call: TRBJ1-2; cdr3_aa: CASSQGAGQGYGYTF; cdr3_nt: TGTGCCAGCAGCCAAGGGGCCGGACAGGGATATGGCTACACCTTC
clone_size: NA; v_call: TRBV11-2; d_call: TRBD2; j_call: TRBJ2-1; cdr3_aa: CASSRGLAGGDSLFF; cdr3_nt: TGTGCCAGCAGCCGTGGACTAGCGGGAGGAGATAGTCTGTTCTTC
clone_size: NA; v_call: TRBV6-5; d_call: NA; j_call: TRBJ1-3; cdr3_aa: CASSLDGRNTIYF; cdr3_nt: TGTGCCAGCAGTCTGGACGGAAGAAACACCATATATTTT
clone_size: NA; v_call: TRBV6-5; d_call: TRBD1; j_call: TRBJ1-2; cdr3_aa: CASRTQGEYNYGYTF; cdr3_nt: TGTGCCAGCAGGACTCAGGGGGAGTATAACTATGGCTACACCTTC
clone_size: once; v_call: TRBV7-8; d_call: NA; j_call: TRBJ2-7; cdr3_aa: CASSLGLTDPYEQYF; cdr3_nt: TGTGCCAGCAGCTTAGGTTTAACGGACCCCTACGAGCAGTACTTC
clone_size: NA; v_call: TRBV9; d_call: NA; j_call: TRBJ2-5; cdr3_aa: CASSGGSPETQYF; cdr3_nt: TGTGCCAGCAGCGGGGGGTCTCCAGAGACCCAGTACTTC
clone_size: NA; v_call: TRBV14; d_call: TRBD2; j_call: TRBJ2-1; cdr3_aa: CASSQPTSGSVRYEQFF; cdr3_nt: TGTGCCAGCAGCCAACCGACTAGCGGGAGCGTTCGGTATGAGCAGTTCTTC
clone_size: NA; v_call: TRBV24-1; d_call: NA; j_call: TRBJ1-2; cdr3_aa: CATSDEAGGGYTF; cdr3_nt: TGTGCCACCAGTGATGAAGCCGGGGGAGGCTACACCTTC
clone_size: NA; v_call: TRBV14; d_call: NA; j_call: TRBJ2-5; cdr3_aa: CASSPFGRGGETQYF; cdr3_nt: TGTGCCAGCAGCCCCTTCGGACGAGGGGGGGAGACCCAGTACTTC
clone_size: NA; v_call: TRBV29-1; d_call: NA; j_call: TRBJ2-3; cdr3_aa: CSVEQAASTDTQYF; cdr3_nt: TGCAGCGTTGAACAAGCGGCTAGCACAGATACGCAGTATTTT
clone_size: few; v_call: TRBV19; d_call: NA; j_call: TRBJ1-1; cdr3_aa: CASSIEGNTEAFF; cdr3_nt: TGTGCCAGTAGTATAGAGGGGAACACTGAAGCTTTCTTT
clone_size: large; v_call: TRBV20-1; d_call: NA; j_call: TRBJ2-5; cdr3_aa: CSASFLGIETQYF; cdr3_nt: TGCAGTGCTAGTTTCCTAGGAATAGAGACCCAGTACTTC
clone_size: NA; v_call: TRBV6-1; d_call: NA; j_call: TRBJ1-5; cdr3_aa: CASSEADSKQPQHF; cdr3_nt: TGTGCCAGCAGTGAAGCTGACAGTAAGCAGCCCCAGCATTTT
clone_size: NA; v_call: TRBV5-1; d_call: NA; j_call: TRBJ1-6; cdr3_aa: CASSLGDLSYNSPLHF; cdr3_nt: TGCGCCAGCAGCTTGGGGGACCTCTCCTATAATTCACCCCTCCACTTT
clone_size: NA; v_call: TRBV6-5; d_call: NA; j_call: TRBJ2-6; cdr3_aa: CASSTGYGANVLTF; cdr3_nt: TGTGCCAGCAGCACAGGATACGGGGCCAACGTCCTGACTTTC
clone_size: NA; v_call: TRBV5-6; d_call: NA; j_call: TRBJ2-5; cdr3_aa: CASSFVVGWQTQYF; cdr3_nt: TGTGCCAGCAGCTTTGTAGTGGGTTGGCAGACCCAGTACTTC
clone_size: NA; v_call: TRBV10-3; d_call: NA; j_call: TRBJ1-4; cdr3_aa: CATRLPTNEKLFF; cdr3_nt: TGTGCCACACGACTACCAACTAATGAAAAACTGTTTTTT
clone_size: NA; v_call: TRBV3-1/TRBV3-2; d_call: NA; j_call: TRBJ2-4; cdr3_aa: CASSPNLGAKNIQYF; cdr3_nt: TGTGCCAGCAGCCCCAATCTTGGAGCCAAAAACATTCAGTACTTC
clone_size: NA; v_call: TRBV6-5; d_call: NA; j_call: TRBJ1-3; cdr3_aa: CASSYSASSGNTIYF; cdr3_nt: TGTGCCAGCAGTTACTCAGCGAGCTCTGGAAACACCATATATTTT
clone_size: NA; v_call: TRBV5-1; d_call: TRBD2; j_call: TRBJ2-5; cdr3_aa: CASSLALAGVGTQYF; cdr3_nt: TGCGCCAGCAGCTTGGCCCTAGCGGGAGTCGGGACCCAGTACTTC
clone_size: NA; v_call: TRBV12-3/TRBV12-4; d_call: NA; j_call: TRBJ1-2; cdr3_aa: CASSLGRYGYTF; cdr3_nt: TGTGCCAGCAGTTTGGGCCGCTATGGCTACACCTTC
clone_size: NA; v_call: TRBV7-3; d_call: NA; j_call: TRBJ2-4; cdr3_aa: CASSLDGTKNIQYF; cdr3_nt: TGTGCCAGCAGCTTGGACGGTACCAAAAACATTCAGTACTTC
clone_size: NA; v_call: TRBV18; d_call: NA; j_call: TRBJ1-3; cdr3_aa: CASSPRRGAPMDTIYF; cdr3_nt: TGTGCCAGCTCACCACGGCGGGGGGCGCCGATGGACACCATATATTTT
clone_size: once; v_call: TRBV19; d_call: NA; j_call: TRBJ1-6; cdr3_aa: CASSIFGGSYNSPLHF; cdr3_nt: TGTGCCAGTAGTATATTCGGGGGTTCCTATAATTCACCCCTCCACTTT
clone_size: NA; v_call: TRBV14; d_call: NA; j_call: TRBJ2-1; cdr3_aa: CASSQGPKRVEQFF; cdr3_nt: TGTGCCAGCAGCCAAGGCCCGAAACGGGTAGAGCAGTTCTTC
clone_size: NA; v_call: TRBV7-8; d_call: NA; j_call: TRBJ2-1; cdr3_aa: CASSLDRRGEQFF; cdr3_nt: TGTGCCAGCAGCTTAGACCGCCGGGGTGAGCAGTTCTTC
clone_size: NA; v_call: TRBV18; d_call: NA; j_call: TRBJ1-5; cdr3_aa: CASSPDGGPGGNQPQHF; cdr3_nt: TGTGCCAGCTCACCGGATGGGGGCCCCGGGGGCAATCAGCCCCAGCATTTT
clone_size: NA; v_call: TRBV6-2/TRBV6-3; d_call: NA; j_call: TRBJ1-5; cdr3_aa: CASSWGSNQPQHF; cdr3_nt: TGTGCCAGCAGTTGGGGGTCTAATCAGCCCCAGCATTTT
clone_size: NA; v_call: TRBV5-1; d_call: TRBD1; j_call: TRBJ1-1; cdr3_aa: CASSLRTGMNTEAFF; cdr3_nt: TGCGCCAGCAGCTTAAGGACAGGGATGAACACTGAAGCTTTCTTT
clone_size: once; v_call: TRBV5-1; d_call: NA; j_call: TRBJ2-1; cdr3_aa: CASSQSGTGINEQFF; cdr3_nt: TGCGCCAGCAGCCAGTCCGGGACGGGAATCAATGAGCAGTTCTTC
clone_size: NA; v_call: TRBV19; d_call: NA; j_call: TRBJ2-1; cdr3_aa: CASNLGRYNEQFF; cdr3_nt: TGTGCCAGTAACCTGGGACGGTACAATGAGCAGTTCTTC
clone_size: few; v_call: TRBV24-1; d_call: TRBD2; j_call: TRBJ2-3; cdr3_aa: CATSDFLGSTGLADTDTQYF; cdr3_nt: TGTGCCACCAGTGATTTTCTCGGGTCTACCGGACTAGCGGACACAGATACGCAGTATTTT
clone_size: NA; v_call: TRBV9; d_call: TRBD1; j_call: TRBJ1-4; cdr3_aa: CASSAGQGLNEKLFF; cdr3_nt: TGTGCCAGCAGCGCCGGACAGGGATTGAATGAAAAACTGTTTTTT
clone_size: once; v_call: TRBV19; d_call: NA; j_call: TRBJ1-2; cdr3_aa: CASSIDRGDGYTF; cdr3_nt: TGTGCCAGTAGTATAGACAGGGGCGATGGCTACACCTTC